The present TCR beta chain was sequenced within a study of CD8+ T cells in alopecia areata. Overall study: Patients took tofacitinib for 6 to 18 months, followed by 6 drug-free months. Notes on the study in general: There were also resident alphabeta T cells of normal skin sequenced in scalp samples.

J was trimmed by 14 bases and V by 2 bases; bases with no gene match: 14. CDR1 and CDR2 from the germline V gene are MDHEN and SYDVKM. This CDR3 has 15 residues. A remark on this clone: Its antigen is still unknown.

Treatment given: oral pan-JAK inhibitor, 5-10 mg twice daily. Collection of lesional scalp punch biopsies and peripheral blood was performed in alopecia areata patients. RNA extraction and reverse transcription yielded cDNA as sequencing template. The repertoire was sequenced with immunoSEQ multiplex PCR; TCRdb's copy has only in-frame clones and lacks some. The sample holds approximately 300,000 clones, roughly 50% seen once. This clonotype originated in a human donor with alopecia areata. The source was CD4+ T cells sorted from blood, collected at week 24, from a patient treated with tofacitinib. This sequence joins TRBV28 and TRBJ1-1; 10 bases are a match to TRBD1. This chain's CDR3 is CASSLGRGQGITRFF. The CDR3 nucleotides are TGTGCCAGCAGTTTAGGCCGGGGACAGGGGATTACTAGATTCTTT.